The 16 T cell receptor beta chains reported below all come from one sample, sequenced in a study of T cells after yellow fever vaccination. TCRdb reprocessed the 5' RACE reads via MiXCR and lists one record per CDR3 protein. Of some 550,000 distinct CDR3 sequences detected, roughly 19% appear once; the ten largest clones hold roughly an eighth. The sample here was PBMCs, taken 15 days after the yellow fever booster vaccination. These receptors all come from a man aged 30-40 years who received the YFV17D yellow fever vaccine.

A few counts support this clonotype. This CDR3 reads CASSSTLADTQYF. CDR3 nucleotides: TGTGCCAGCAGCTCTACGCTAGCGGATACGCAGTATTTT. This chain connects TRBV5-5 to TRBJ2-3, with a weak D call TRBD2 (6 bases). Germline lookup yields CDR1 SGHKS and CDR2 YYEKEE (reference sequence). Trimming removed 3 bases at V and 6 bases at J, with 11 bases between. The CDR3 is 13 residues long.

The chain recombines TRBV20-1 with TRBJ2-7, with D possibly matching TRBD1 (6 bases). The length of the CDR3 is 13 residues. The V end lost 2 bases, the J end lost 9 bases, and 17 bases lay between the germline ends. Germline V gene data show CDR1 as DFQATT and CDR2 as SNEGSKA (reference sequence). The CDR3 DNA follows: TGCAGTGCTAGACCGGACAGAACCCGGGGGCAGTACTTC. This codes for CSARPDRTRGQYF.

This clonotype was counted between two and nine times. J is TRBJ2-3 and V is TRBV20-1; D remains unclear. With 3 bases removed from V and 9 bases from J, the gap between germline ends came to 13 bases. The CDR3 runs to 12 residues. Germline V gene lookup returns CDR1 DFQATT and CDR2 SNEGSKA (reference sequence). CDR3: CSASDPQQTQYF. CDR3 DNA: TGCAGTGCTAGCGACCCCCAACAAACGCAGTATTTT.

The CDR3: CASSVGQGNEKLFF. DNA for the CDR3: TGTGCCAGCAGCGTGGGACAGGGTAATGAAAAACTGTTTTTT. The V gene is TRBV7-8, the J gene TRBJ1-4; TRBD1 agrees at 9 bases. J lost 4 bases, V lost 5 bases, and 2 bases had no gene match. The CDR3 extends over 14 amino acids. The germline gives CDR1 SGHVS, CDR2 FQNEAQ. Full variable domain (missing parts from reference TRBV7-8 and TRBJ1-4): GAGVSQSPRYKVAKRGQDVALRCDPISGHVSLFWYQQALGQGPEFLTYFQNEAQLDKSGLPSDRFFAERPEGSVSTLKIQRTQQEDSAVYLCASSVGQGNEKLFFGSGTQLSVL.

In its sample, this clonotype was seen many times. The rearrangement joins TRBV12-3 or TRBV12-4 to TRBJ2-7, with TRBD2 matching over 9 bases. V was pared by 5 bases and J by 3 bases, with 8 bases of the junction left unmatched. This CDR3 region has 15 residues. CDR3 DNA: TGTGCCAGCAGTCCCCGATTAGCGGGAGTCTACGAGCAGTACTTC. Translating gives CASSPRLAGVYEQYF.

This clonotype appeared a few times. CDR3 region: CASTGGWLTSGLDSYEQYF. Written as DNA, the CDR3 is TGTGCCAGTACGGGGGGCTGGCTTACTAGCGGATTGGACTCCTACGAGCAGTACTTC. The V and J genes are TRBV6-2 or TRBV6-3 and TRBJ2-7, with 8 bases lining up with TRBD2. CDR1 and CDR2 from the germline V gene are MNHEY and SVGEGT. The junction had 22 bases not matched to a gene; V was cut back by 9 bases and J by 0 bases. The CDR3 covers 19 residues.

This clonotype has a handful of counts. V is TRBV12-3 or TRBV12-4 and J is TRBJ2-1, with 7 bases lining up with TRBD2. This CDR3 contains 13 residues. Trimming cost V 3 bases and J 7 bases; bases outside gene matches: 3. The CDR3 here is CASSFIGGNEQFF. The CDR3 nucleotides are TGTGCCAGCAGTTTTATCGGGGGGAATGAGCAGTTCTTC.

This clonotype was detected a few times. The chain couples TRBV2 to TRBJ2-5; 13 bases align to TRBD2. Germline-derived CDR1 and CDR2 are SNHLY and FYNNEI. V lost 4 bases, J lost 5 bases, and 7 bases stayed unmatched. This CDR3 has 16 residues. The CDR3 nucleotides are TGTGCCAGCAGTGTCGGACTAGCGGGAGACCCCGAGACCCAGTACTTC. Amino acids: CASSVGLAGDPETQYF.

J is TRBJ2-5 and V is TRBV21-1; the table's D call, TRBD1, has no DNA check behind it. TRBV21-1 is a pseudogene segment. This CDR3 comprises 15 residues. DNA for the CDR3: TGTGCCAGCAGCCTTCACTTAAAACCGGGAGAGACCCAGTACTTC. Translating it yields CASSLHLKPGETQYF.

The chain uses TRBV20-1 and TRBJ2-1, with D possibly matching TRBD1 (6 bases). CDR3 length: 15 amino acids. The V gene lost 1 base and the J gene lost 7 bases, with 17 bases spanning the gap. CDR1 and CDR2 from the germline V gene are DFQATT and SNEGSKA (reference sequence). This CDR3 is CSARAGTPEGNEQFF. In DNA form, the CDR3 reads TGCAGTGCTAGAGCAGGGACACCTGAGGGTAATGAGCAGTTCTTC.

This clonotype was seen more than once but under ten times. This chain links TRBV12-3 or TRBV12-4 with TRBJ2-1; D is ambiguous. This CDR3 has 13 residues. V lost 6 bases and J lost 13, with 19 bases in between. The CDR3: CASRRADRNGQFF. The CDR3 nucleotides are TGTGCCAGCAGGCGCGCCGACCGCAATGGACAGTTCTTC.

The chain has TRBV15 and TRBJ2-7; the D gene could be TRBD1 or TRBD2 (5 bases each). Germline V gene sequence: CDR1 LNHNV, CDR2 YYDKDF (reference sequence). This CDR3 region has 12 residues. V was shortened by 5 bases and J by 3 bases, with 8 bases between the two germline ends. CDR3 residues: CATSGTDYEQYF. The CDR3 DNA is TGTGCCACCAGCGGGACGGACTACGAGCAGTACTTC.

This clonotype was seen only a few times. This chain links TRBV5-1 with TRBJ2-7; D assignment may be TRBD1 or TRBD2 (5 bases each). The CDR3 totals 13 residues. Looked up from germline, CDR1 is SGHRS and CDR2 is YFSETQ. V lost 1 base and J lost 7, with 12 bases in between. DNA for the CDR3: TGCGCCAGCAGCTTGCCCGGGACGGGAGAGCAGTACTTC. Encoded protein: CASSLPGTGEQYF. Drawing the rest from reference TRBV5-1 and TRBJ2-7, the complete variable domain is KAGVTQTPRYLIKTRGQQVTLSCSPISGHRSVSWYQQTPGQGLQFLFEYFSETQRNKGNFPGRFSGRQFSNSRSEMNVSTLELGDSALYLCASSLPGTGEQYFGPGTRLTVT.

The chain uses TRBV4-3 and TRBJ1-6; 10 nucleotides match TRBD1. Germline loops: CDR1 LGHNA, CDR2 YSLEER. This CDR3 has 16 amino acids. V gave up 1 base and J gave up 7 bases; unmatched junction bases: 4. DNA for the CDR3: TGCGCCAGCAGCCAAGGACAGGGGGCGCGAAATTCACCCCTCCACTTT. Translated: CASSQGQGARNSPLHF.

The J gene is TRBJ2-5, the V gene TRBV5-1; TRBD2 agrees at 9 bases. Per germline, CDR1 SGHRS and CDR2 YFSETQ. The J segment lost 5 bases and the V segment lost 0 bases, leaving 5 bases of the junction unmatched. The CDR3 is 15 amino acids. For the CDR3, the DNA is TGCGCCAGCAGCTTGGTGGCTAGCGGGACCGAGACCCAGTACTTC. Translating gives CASSLVASGTETQYF. Variable domain in full (rest from reference TRBV5-1 and TRBJ2-5): KAGVTQTPRYLIKTRGQQVTLSCSPISGHRSVSWYQQTPGQGLQFLFEYFSETQRNKGNFPGRFSGRQFSNSRSEMNVSTLELGDSALYLCASSLVASGTETQYFGPGTRLLVL.

This clonotype was detected a few times. CDR3 bases: TGTGCCAGCAGTAGATCCGGGACTAGACACTACAATGAGCAGTTCTTC. Its translation: CASSRSGTRHYNEQFF. The genes are TRBV27 and TRBJ2-1; 8 bases fit TRBD2. The CDR3 runs to 16 residues. Germline V CDR1 and CDR2: MNHEY, SMNVEV (reference sequence). Trimming cost V 5 bases and J 3 bases; bases outside gene matches: 9.